This T cell receptor beta chain was recovered during a study of tissue T cells after allogeneic stem cell transplantation. Turning to the study itself: CD3+ T cells were flow-sorted when enough cells; otherwise DNA extracted directly. Study conclusions and caveats: Which tissue TCRs were alloreactive or antigen-specific was not determined. Some clones might be persisting host cells. Few T cell clones were shared across patients, but motif clusters showed tissue-specific shared signatures. TCR repertoires tracked anatomic similarity, regardless of disease or transplant status.

As regards this clone: Its antigen is unknown.

The assay was immunoSEQ multiplex PCR, and TCRdb's table has in-frame clones only and misses some. Among just over 25,000 clones listed, about 90% were seen once. The specimen comprised blood, sampled before transplantation. This clonotype was sampled from a male donor aged 60 or over who later had graft-versus-host disease after an allogeneic stem cell transplant.

CDR3 region: CASSFIRGETYEQYF. DNA for the CDR3: TGTGCCAGCAGCTTTATCCGCGGCGAAACCTACGAGCAGTACTTC. The rearrangement uses TRBV11-3 and TRBJ2-7; D ambiguous. CDR3 size: 15 residues. Germline V lookup: CDR1 SGHNT, CDR2 YENEEA. Trimming stripped 3 bases from V and 2 bases from J, with 14 bases between.